A selection of T cell receptor beta chains follows, all from one sample in a study of neurological immune-mediated disorders. TCRdb processed the 5' RACE reads anew with MiXCR; each CDR3 protein has one entry. The sample shows about 50,000 distinct CDR3 sequences, about 9.3% of them seen only once. Sequencing was performed on PBMCs. These receptors originate from a man in his 70s with HTLV-1-associated myelopathy (HAM/TSP). CDR3s include the opening cysteine and the closing phenylalanine or tryptophan. A D gene is named only where the DNA matches it firmly. Clone size appears in some rows only: once, few, many, or a class for an expanded clone.

TRBJ2-7 NA 14 NA TRBV15 TGTCCCACCAGCCTGTTACGGGAGAACCACGAGCAGTACTTC CPTSLLRENHEQYF
TRBJ2-5 NA 15 NA TRBV5-5 TGTGCCAGCAGCTTGGCCGGGACTGACCAAGAGACCCAGTACTTC CASSLAGTDQETQYF
TRBJ1-4 TRBD1 15 many TRBV28 TGTGCCAGCGGGACAGGTTCAGCAACTAATGAAAAACTGTTTTTT CASGTGSATNEKLFF
TRBJ2-1 TRBD2 14 many TRBV3-1 TGTGCCAGCAGCTCGACTAGCGGGAGGAATGAGCAGTTCTTC CASSSTSGRNEQFF
TRBJ1-5 NA 18 many TRBV4-1 TGCGCCAGCAGCCGGACGGAGGGGGTGGGTTCGGTAAGTCAGCCCCAGCATTTT CASSRTEGVGSVSQPQHF
TRBJ1-2 NA 14 many TRBV7-2 TGTGCCAGCAGCTACGGGGTTAAATACTATGGCTACACCTTC CASSYGVKYYGYTF
TRBJ2-7 TRBD1 11 NA TRBV29-1 TGCACCGTTGAACAGGGGTACGAGCAGTACTTC CTVEQGYEQYF
TRBJ2-3 TRBD2 15 many TRBV4-3 TGCGCCAGCAGCCGGCTAGCGGGAGAGGCAGATACGCAGTATTTT CASSRLAGEADTQYF
TRBJ1-1 TRBD1 14 many TRBV28 TGTGCCAGTGAGGACAGGACGACCGGAGATGAAGCTTTCTTT CASEDRTTGDEAFF
TRBJ2-7 NA 14 many TRBV10-3 TGTGCCATCAGTGAGCCGTCAGTCAGGTTCGAGCAGTACTTC CAISEPSVRFEQYF
TRBJ1-1 NA 11 few TRBV6-1 TGTGCCAGCAGCCTCGTCACTGAAGCTTTCTTT CASSLVTEAFF
TRBJ2-5 NA 16 many TRBV5-1 TGCGCCAGCAGCTCACGCCAGCCTCTTGATAAAGAGACCCAGTACTTC CASSSRQPLDKETQYF
TRBJ2-6 NA 16 many TRBV5-6 TGTGCCAGCAGCCCTAGACAGGCCCCCGGGGCCAACGTCCTGACTTTC CASSPRQAPGANVLTF
TRBJ1-4 NA 14 many TRBV12-3/TRBV12-4 TGTGCCAGCAGTCGTGGGACATCCAATGAAAAACTGTTTTTT CASSRGTSNEKLFF
TRBJ2-5 TRBD2 15 many TRBV20-1 TGCAGTGCTAGAGATGAGGGAGCGGGAACCCAGACCCAGTACTTC CSARDEGAGTQTQYF
TRBJ1-2 TRBD1 12 many TRBV27 TGTGCCAGCAGTTCTAGACAGGGCGGCTACACCTTC CASSSRQGGYTF
TRBJ2-3 NA 15 many TRBV20-1 TGCAGCGGGGTGGGGAACCAACGGTTCAGGGATACGCAGTATTTT CSGVGNQRFRDTQYF
TRBJ2-3 NA 13 few TRBV11-2 TGTGCCAGCAGCTCTTATAGCGCAGATACGCAGTATTTT CASSSYSADTQYF
TRBJ2-2 NA 12 many TRBV7-8 TGTGCCAGCAGCTTATTTCACGGGGAGCTGTTTTTT CASSLFHGELFF
TRBJ1-5 TRBD1 16 many TRBV12-3/TRBV12-4 TGTGCCAGCAGCCGGGGGGACAGGGGCAGAAGGCAGCCCCAGCATTTT CASSRGDRGRRQPQHF
TRBJ2-3 TRBD2 12 NA TRBV5-5 TGTGCCAGCAGAGGGAGGGCAGATACGCAGTATTTT CASRGRADTQYF
TRBJ2-5 NA 13 many TRBV7-9 TGTGCCAGCAGCCCGGACAGAACCCAGACCCAGTACTTC CASSPDRTQTQYF
TRBJ2-1 NA 15 many TRBV12-3/TRBV12-4 TGTGCCAGCAGTTACGACTACCGCTCCTACAATGAGCAGTTCTTC CASSYDYRSYNEQFF
TRBJ2-1 NA 11 many TRBV6-2/TRBV6-3 TGTGCCAGCAGTTACGGGATTGAGCAGTTCTTC CASSYGIEQFF
TRBJ2-5 NA 15 many TRBV7-2 TGTGCCAGCAGCTTAAATCTTAGGCTAGCGGAGACCCAGTACTTC CASSLNLRLAETQYF
TRBJ2-7 NA 14 NA TRBV12-2 TGTGCAAGTCGCCACGGCGAGGAGACGGGCGAGCAGTACTTC CASRHGEETGEQYF